The clone carrying this TCR beta chain showed up just a few times. What it binds is not known. The treatment is: approximately 9-day PBMC culture with coronavirus spike peptide pools or control peptides (ViraFEST assay). The sample comes from a study of vaccination and CD4 T cells after COVID-19. At the level of the study: The cells were exposed to overlapping spike peptides originating from SARS-CoV-2, HCoV-NL63, HCoV-OC43 and HCoV-229E for stimulation.

Per the germline V gene, CDR1 is DFQATT and CDR2 is SNEGSKA (reference sequence). V lost 0 bases and J lost 3; bases outside the gene matches: 10. CDR3 size: 17 residues. The Oncomine TCR Beta short-read assay was applied to DNA of cultured CD4+ T cells. TCRdb re-called the PCR reads with MiXCR, one entry per CDR3 protein. The top ten clones hold roughly 22% of a sample with under 30,000 distinct CDR3 sequences, approximately 64% of them seen once. This clonotype was sampled from a human donor who received a COVID-19 vaccine. The V gene is TRBV20-1, the J gene TRBJ2-3; 9 bases line up with TRBD2. The starting material was CD4+ T cells from blood, cultured in vitro, obtained after SARS-CoV-2 vaccination. The chain's CDR3 is CSARDRWRGGETDTQYF. The CDR3 nucleotides are TGCAGTGCTAGAGATCGGTGGCGGGGGGGCGAAACAGATACGCAGTATTTT.